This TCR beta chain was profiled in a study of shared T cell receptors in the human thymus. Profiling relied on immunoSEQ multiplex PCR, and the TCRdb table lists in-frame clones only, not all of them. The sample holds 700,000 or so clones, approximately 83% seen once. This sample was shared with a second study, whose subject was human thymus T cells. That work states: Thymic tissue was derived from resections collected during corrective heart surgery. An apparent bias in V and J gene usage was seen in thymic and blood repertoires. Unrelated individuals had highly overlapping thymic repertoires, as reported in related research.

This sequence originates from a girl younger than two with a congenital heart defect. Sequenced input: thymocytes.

CDR3 in DNA: TGCGCCAGCAGCCAAGTGACAGGGACCTACGACGAGCAGTACTTC. It translates to CASSQVTGTYDEQYF. This chain connects TRBV4-3 to TRBJ2-7; 7 bases line up with TRBD1. Per the germline V gene, CDR1 is LGHNA and CDR2 is YSLEER. V lost 1 base, J lost 5 bases, and 8 bases stayed unmatched. This CDR3 is built from 15 residues.